A single sample gave rise to the 10 T cell receptor beta chains below, sequenced in a study of blood T cell repertoires in COVID-19 (dated by TCRdb to the early 2020s). Library prep was done by the immunoSEQ multiplex PCR assay. TCRdb limited this immuneACCESS table to in-frame rearrangements with V and J called. A share of clones is missing; checked studies link under half to unresolved V genes, and the rest is unexplained. Within this sample are over 200,000 clones, with approximately 80% of them counted one time only. The ten largest clonotypes hold 1.8% of the sample. The sample was PBMCs or T cells enriched from blood (not recorded which). The source of these receptors is a man aged 55 to 70 who had recovered from COVID-19.

The rearrangement links TRBV6-5 to TRBJ2-7, with TRBD1 matching over 7 bases. Per germline, CDR1 MNHEY and CDR2 SVGAGI. CDR3 length equals 14 residues. The V and J ends lost 4 bases and 3 bases, in that order; junction bases with no gene match: 6. The CDR3 sequence: CASSLTGPRYEQYF. The DNA of the CDR3 is TGTGCCAGCAGTTTGACAGGGCCCCGCTACGAGCAGTACTTC.

This clone came up a few times. This chain joins TRBV11-3 and TRBJ1-2; possibly TRBD1 for D (6 bases). V lost 3 bases and J lost 7, with 21 bases in between. This CDR3 comprises 16 residues. CDR1 is SGHNT and CDR2 is YENEEA in the germline V gene. DNA for the CDR3: TGTGCCAGCAGCTTCTTTGGGGCGGCAGGGGAAGTTGGCTACACCTTC. Translating it yields CASSFFGAAGEVGYTF.

The rearrangement joins TRBV18 to TRBJ2-7; the D is unclear. This CDR3 contains 13 residues. V gave up 2 bases and J gave up 2 bases, with 7 bases separating them. The germline gives CDR1 KGHSH, CDR2 LQKENI. In nucleotides, the CDR3 is TGTGCCAGCTCACCAGCCAGAACCTACGAGCAGTACTTC. Its protein is CASSPARTYEQYF. The variable domain in full, with the rest retrieved from reference TRBV18 and TRBJ2-7, is NAGVMQNPRHLVRRRGQEARLRCSPMKGHSHVYWYRQLPEEGLKFMVYLQKENIIDESGMPKERFSAEFPKEGPSILRIQQVVRGDSAAYFCASSPARTYEQYFGPGTRLTVT.

This clone was seen a few times. CDR3 loop: CASSPEMEMNTEAFF. In DNA, the CDR3 is TGTGCCAGCTCACCAGAGATGGAGATGAACACTGAAGCTTTCTTT. The J gene is TRBJ1-1, the V gene TRBV18; D gene unclear. The CDR3 consists of 15 residues. Germline values: CDR1 KGHSH, CDR2 LQKENI. V gave up 2 bases and J gave up 0 bases, with 10 bases separating them. The full variable domain, rest sourced from reference TRBV18 and TRBJ1-1, is NAGVMQNPRHLVRRRGQEARLRCSPMKGHSHVYWYRQLPEEGLKFMVYLQKENIIDESGMPKERFSAEFPKEGPSILRIQQVVRGDSAAYFCASSPEMEMNTEAFFGQGTRLTVV.

The chain couples TRBV6-1 to TRBJ2-1, with D hard to call. V was trimmed by 3 bases and J by 4 bases, leaving 16 bases between them. Looked up from germline, CDR1 is MNHNS and CDR2 is SASEGT. This CDR3 contains 16 residues. CDR3 bases: TGTGCCAGCAGTGAGCTATCTACCTCCCTATACAATGAGCAGTTCTTC. It yields the protein CASSELSTSLYNEQFF.

The gene calls are TRBV19 and TRBJ2-7, with D possibly being TRBD1 (6 bases). The V gene's germline CDR1 is LNHDA and CDR2 SQIVND (reference sequence). This CDR3 is 13 amino acids long. The V end was cut by 5 bases, the J end by 0 bases, with 8 bases between. CDR3 amino acids: CASSGGTSYEQYF. The CDR3 nucleotides read TGTGCCAGTAGTGGGGGCACCTCCTACGAGCAGTACTTC.

The J gene is TRBJ2-1, the V gene TRBV12-5; 16 bases match TRBD2. Trimming removed 7 bases from V and 7 bases from J; junction bases left unmatched: 13. CDR1 LGHNT and CDR2 FRNRAP come from the germline V gene. The CDR3 extends over 18 amino acids. The DNA of the CDR3 is TGTGCTAGTGCCAGAACAGGGACTAGCGGGGGGGCATGGAATGAGCAGTTCTTC. It codes for CASARTGTSGGAWNEQFF.

Here the CDR3 DNA reads TGTGCCAGTACCCTCGACGGGACACCGAACACTGAAGCTTTCTTT. Translated, it gives CASTLDGTPNTEAFF. The chain joins TRBV19 to TRBJ1-1, with D perhaps TRBD1 (6 bases). The length of the CDR3 is 15 residues. The V gene's germline CDR1 is LNHDA and CDR2 SQIVND (reference sequence). V lost 7 bases and J lost 1, with 16 bases in between.

The chain couples TRBV19 to TRBJ2-4; TRBD2 matches 10 bases. J was trimmed by 1 base and V by 0 bases; bases with no gene match: 9. The CDR3 length is 19 residues. The germline gives CDR1 LNHDA, CDR2 SQIVND (reference sequence). For the CDR3, the DNA is TGTGCCAGTAGTATAGATCTCTTAGCGGGGGGCTTGGCCAAAAACATTCAGTACTTC. Amino acids: CASSIDLLAGGLAKNIQYF.

The gene calls are TRBV4-2 and TRBJ2-7, with 9 bases that match TRBD1. The CDR3 has 13 residues. Trimming at V came to 5 bases and at J to 5 bases, leaving 4 bases not matched to a gene. Looked up from germline, CDR1 is LGHNA and CDR2 is YNFKEQ. Here the CDR3 DNA reads TGTGCCAGCAGCACCCGGACAGGGGACGAGCAGTACTTC. As protein: CASSTRTGDEQYF.